These 7 T cell receptor beta chains were all obtained from the same sample, sequenced in a study of T cell changes during pregnancy in multiple sclerosis. Libraries were prepared by immunoSEQ multiplex PCR; TCRdb keeps only in-frame clonotypes and omits some of them. The sample lists about 40,000 clones, approximately 90% seen once, with 0.43% in the top ten. Sequencing used CD4+ T cells from peripheral blood mononuclear cells, obtained in the third trimester of pregnancy. The origin of the receptors is a female donor with multiple sclerosis, enrolled in a pregnancy study.

DNA for the CDR3: TGTGCCAGTAGTACAGGCCGGACAGGGGACGTCGGTAGCTACACCTTC. As protein: CASSTGRTGDVGSYTF. The rearrangement links TRBV19 to TRBJ1-2; 9 bases fit TRBD1. Unmatched junction bases numbered 15, after V lost 4 bases and J lost 9 bases. The CDR3 consists of 16 residues. The V gene's germline CDR1 is LNHDA and CDR2 SQIVND (reference sequence).

The chain is built from TRBV18 and TRBJ1-2; D possibly corresponds to TRBD1 (5 bases). Trimming took off 2 bases at V and 0 bases at J, with 10 bases between the two ends. From germline, CDR1 is KGHSH and CDR2 LQKENI. This CDR3 comprises 15 residues. CDR3 amino acids: CASSPIRQTNYGYTF. The CDR3 coding sequence is TGTGCCAGCTCACCAATCAGACAGACTAACTATGGCTACACCTTC.

This clone was picked up a small number of times. The chain joins TRBV5-6 to TRBJ1-1; no reliable D call. The V end lost 1 base, the J end lost 8 bases, and 12 bases lay between the germline ends. Germline V gene data show CDR1 as SGHDT and CDR2 as YYEEEE. The CDR3 extends over 13 amino acids. The CDR3 sequence: CASSLSSITEAFF. The CDR3 DNA follows: TGTGCCAGCAGCTTGAGTTCTATCACCGAAGCTTTCTTT.

The chain's CDR3 is CASSVGSGGWTMYEQYF. The CDR3 bases are TGTGCCAGCAGTGTGGGGAGCGGGGGATGGACAATGTACGAGCAGTACTTC. The V and J genes are TRBV6-1 and TRBJ2-7; 8 nucleotides line up with TRBD2. The CDR3 extends over 17 amino acids. V shed 4 bases and J 4 bases; nucleotides not matched to a gene: 15. Per the germline V gene, CDR1 is MNHNS and CDR2 is SASEGT.

The chain employs TRBV6-1 and TRBJ1-2, with TRBD1 matching over 7 bases. Germline CDR1 reads MNHNS; CDR2 reads SASEGT. This CDR3 spans 12 amino acids. V gave up 6 bases and J gave up 5 bases; unmatched junction bases: 3. The CDR3 nucleotides are TGTGCCAGCAGGGGACAGAGATATGGCTACACCTTC. It yields the protein CASRGQRYGYTF.

The chain joins TRBV5-6 to TRBJ2-7; tentative D call: TRBD1 (6 bases). The germline gives CDR1 SGHDT, CDR2 YYEEEE. The CDR3 runs 17 residues. Trimming removed 1 base from V and 2 bases from J, with 19 bases in between. The CDR3 DNA reads TGTGCCAGCAGCTTGCTGGACAGCTTCAGCTTACCCTACGAGCAGTACTTC. Its protein product is CASSLLDSFSLPYEQYF.

The rearrangement links TRBV14 to TRBJ2-2; the D gene is possibly TRBD2 (7 bases). This CDR3 contains 17 residues. The germline gives CDR1 SGHDN, CDR2 FVKESK. Trimming left V 3 bases short and J 3 bases short, with 17 bases between. The CDR3 bases are TGTGCCAGCAGCCATTTTGGGGGCGGGAGAGACACCGGGGAGCTGTTTTTT. This encodes CASSHFGGGRDTGELFF. The variable domain in full, completed from reference TRBV14 and TRBJ2-2, reads EAGVTQFPSHSVIEKGQTVTLRCDPISGHDNLYWYRRVMGKEIKFLLHFVKESKQDESGMPNNRFLAERTGGTYSTLKVQPAELEDSGVYFCASSHFGGGRDTGELFFGEGSRLTVL.